Sequencing of this TCR beta chain was carried out in a study of blood T cells in healthy people across ages. Study conclusions and caveats: Significant beta diversity loss was already apparent by age approximately 37, declining roughly linearly. Underestimates were what the diversity estimates from one million T cells were considered to be.

Through a sample-barcoded 5' primer and a J-beta primer mix, a second PCR was run for 7 to 11 cycles. MiXCR, applied by TCRdb to the 5' RACE reads, yields one record per CDR3 protein. The table lists 1,500,000 or so distinct CDR3 sequences, roughly two fifths of them singletons, with about 4% in the top ten. The CDR3 length is 19 residues. Germline CDR1 is DFQATT and CDR2 is SNEGSKA (reference sequence). Germline trimming cut 0 bases from V and 0 bases from J; bases unmatched to any gene: 9. This clonotype was seen more than once but under ten times. No antigen is known for it. Peripheral blood, roughly 9.3 milliliters per donor, was collected.

The sample taken for sequencing was blood. The V call is TRBV20-1, the J call TRBJ2-1; 12 bases match TRBD2. The sequence was obtained from a woman aged 18-29 years in good health. The CDR3 DNA reads TGCAGTGCTAGAGACCCGACTAGCGGGAGAGCCCTCTCCTACAATGAGCAGTTCTTC. It specifies CSARDPTSGRALSYNEQFF.